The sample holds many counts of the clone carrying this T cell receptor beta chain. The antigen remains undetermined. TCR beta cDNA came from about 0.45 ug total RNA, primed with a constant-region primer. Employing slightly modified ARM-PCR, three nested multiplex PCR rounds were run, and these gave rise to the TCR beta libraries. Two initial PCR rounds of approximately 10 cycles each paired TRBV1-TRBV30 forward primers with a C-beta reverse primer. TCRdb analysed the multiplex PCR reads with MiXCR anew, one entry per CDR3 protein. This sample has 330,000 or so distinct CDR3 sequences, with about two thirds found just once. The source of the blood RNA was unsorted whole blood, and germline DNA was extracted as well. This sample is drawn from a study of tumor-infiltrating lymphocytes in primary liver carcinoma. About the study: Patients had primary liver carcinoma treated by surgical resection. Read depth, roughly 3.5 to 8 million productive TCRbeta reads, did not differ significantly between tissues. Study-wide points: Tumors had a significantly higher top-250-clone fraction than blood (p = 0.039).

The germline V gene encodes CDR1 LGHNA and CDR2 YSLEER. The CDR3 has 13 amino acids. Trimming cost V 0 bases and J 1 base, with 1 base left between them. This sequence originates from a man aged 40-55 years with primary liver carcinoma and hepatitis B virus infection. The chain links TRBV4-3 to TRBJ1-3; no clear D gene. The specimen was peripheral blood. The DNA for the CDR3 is TGCGCCAGCAGCCAAGATTCTGGAAACACCATATATTTT. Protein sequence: CASSQDSGNTIYF.